This TCR beta chain was found in a study of cytomegalovirus exposure and HLA in healthy donors. Study outcomes and limitations: The classifier reportedly diagnosed cytomegalovirus status with high sensitivity and specificity. Later, an analysis found that common viral pathogens appeared to be linked with several of the most significant clusters.

Looked up from germline, CDR1 is GTSNPN and CDR2 is SVGIG (reference sequence). This CDR3 has 13 residues. J was trimmed by 3 bases and V by 5 bases; bases with no gene match: 4. PCR amplification relied on 60 Vbeta primers (plus 13 Jbeta primers). TCRdb's copy holds only in-frame clones and misses some; the assay was immunoSEQ multiplex PCR. This repertoire shows 110,000 to 150,000 clones, roughly three quarters found once; its top ten account for less than 5%. When sampled, the donors appeared nominally healthy, though they likely had unrecorded immune exposures. This clone was observed a few times. Its antigen remains unidentified.

The TCR originated in a man between 60 and 75 years old in good health and CMV-seronegative. The chain combines TRBV30 with TRBJ1-5; 7 positions match TRBD1. Sequenced sample: PBMCs. Written as DNA, the CDR3 is TGTGCCTGGCGGGACAGCCCCAATCAGCCCCAGCATTTT. This codes for CAWRDSPNQPQHF.